The sequence of this T cell receptor (beta chain) was determined in a study of identical twins. Study outcomes and limitations: Abundant beta clonotypes from cord blood bore fewer insertions; memory repertoires lacked this pattern.

Worth noting for this clonotype: Antigen: not known.

Via MiXCR, TCRdb re-called the 5' RACE reads, giving one row per CDR3 protein. The table includes approximately 680,000 distinct CDR3 sequences, under 8.5% detected once. This CDR3 region has 13 residues. A further study also used this sample, focusing on yellow fever vaccine responses in identical twins.

The origin of this receptor is a woman between 18 and 29 years old in good health. The chain combines TRBV21-1 with TRBJ2-7; the table's D call, TRBD1, has no DNA check behind it. TRBV21-1 is flagged as a pseudogene. The sequenced sample consisted of PBMCs. This chain's CDR3 is CASNPTGAYEQYF. The CDR3 region has the DNA TGTGCCAGCAACCCGACAGGGGCGTACGAGCAGTACTTC.